Shown below are 25 T cell receptor beta chains from a single sample sequenced in a study of blood T cell repertoires in COVID-19. TCRdb keeps only in-frame clones here, not all; method: immunoSEQ multiplex PCR. The table shows 270,000 or so clones, with just under 90% occurring only once. Sequencing was performed on PBMCs or T cells enriched from blood (not recorded which). The receptors originated from a woman in her 30s with acute COVID-19.

The rearrangement joins TRBV19 to TRBJ1-5; tentative D call: TRBD1 (6 bases). V was trimmed by 3 bases and J by 3 bases, leaving 15 bases between them. Germline lookup yields CDR1 LNHDA and CDR2 SQIVND (reference sequence). This CDR3 spans 16 amino acids. The CDR3 nucleotides read TGTGCCAGTAGTATCCCCCACAGGGCGGTCAATCAGCCCCAGCATTTT. Translated, it gives CASSIPHRAVNQPQHF. Combining the CDR3 with reference TRBV19 and TRBJ1-5 gives the whole variable domain DGGITQSPKYLFRKEGQNVTLSCEQNLNHDAMYWYRQDPGQGLRLIYYSQIVNDFQKGDIAEGYSVSREKKESFPLTVTSAQKNPTAFYLCASSIPHRAVNQPQHFGDGTRLSIL.

The chain joins TRBV6-2 or TRBV6-3 to TRBJ2-1; 10 bases fit TRBD2. The CDR3 consists of 15 residues. Germline V CDR1 and CDR2: MNHEY, SVGEGT. The ends lost 5 bases at V and 0 bases at J; junction bases unmatched: 1. Here the CDR3 reads CASSLAGASYNEQFF. The CDR3 region has the DNA TGTGCCAGCAGTCTAGCGGGGGCCTCCTACAATGAGCAGTTCTTC.

The V and J genes are TRBV27 and TRBJ1-5; the D gene is possibly TRBD1 (6 bases). Germline CDR1 MNHEY, CDR2 SMNVEV (reference sequence). The CDR3 runs to 15 residues. V lost 5 bases and J 1 base, leaving 12 bases between the germline ends. The CDR3, as DNA: TGTGCCAGCAGTCCCTGGACAGAGAGCAATCAGCCCCAGCATTTT. Its protein product is CASSPWTESNQPQHF.

The rearrangement joins TRBV29-1 to TRBJ2-7; 14 nucleotides line up with TRBD2. The germline V gene encodes CDR1 SQVTM and CDR2 ANQGSEA. Trimming removed 7 bases from V and 4 bases from J; junction bases left unmatched: 3. The CDR3 loop spans 13 amino acids. The CDR3 DNA reads TGCAGCGCCGGGACTAGCGGGAGATACGAGCAGTACTTC. Translation: CSAGTSGRYEQYF.

This chain links TRBV28 with TRBJ1-2; no reliable D call. The CDR3 spans 13 residues. V was pared by 4 bases and J by 6 bases, with 12 bases between. CDR1 is MDHEN, CDR2 SYDVKM, per germline. The CDR3 loop reads CASSSQMSDGYTF. CDR3 in DNA: TGTGCCAGCAGTTCTCAGATGTCAGATGGCTACACCTTC.

The V and J genes are TRBV28 and TRBJ2-2; 11 bases are a match to TRBD2. The CDR3 is 17 residues long. With V trimmed by 7 bases and J by 7 bases, 14 bases remained unmatched. The germline V gene has CDR1 MDHEN and CDR2 SYDVKM. The chain's CDR3 is CASTWRLAGGPIGELFF. CDR3 DNA sequence: TGTGCCAGCACTTGGCGTTTAGCGGGAGGGCCTATCGGGGAGCTGTTTTTT.

The chain recombines TRBV7-9 with TRBJ2-1; D might be TRBD1 (6 bases). This CDR3 is built from 18 residues. The V gene's germline CDR1 is SEHNR and CDR2 FQNEAQ (reference sequence). V was pared by 3 bases and J by 3 bases, with 21 bases between. For the CDR3, the DNA is TGTGCCAGCAGCTTTAGTAGGGGGTCGAGACAGAACTACAATGAGCAGTTCTTC. Translated: CASSFSRGSRQNYNEQFF.

This clone was observed once. This sequence joins TRBV6-5 and TRBJ1-5, with D perhaps matching TRBD1 (6 bases). Trimming took 5 bases from V and 3 from J, leaving 14 bases between them. The CDR3 is made up of 15 amino acids. The V gene's germline CDR1 is MNHEY and CDR2 SVGAGI. In nucleotides, the CDR3 is TGTGCCAGCAGTAACCTACAGGGTAACAATCAGCCCCAGCATTTT. Amino acids: CASSNLQGNNQPQHF.

The chain uses TRBV27 and TRBJ2-6; the D is unclear. CDR1 and CDR2 (germline): MNHEY, SMNVEV (reference sequence). Deletions cut 3 bases from V and 0 bases from J, with 3 bases between. The CDR3 runs 14 residues. CDR3 nucleotide sequence: TGTGCCAGCAGTTTCAACTCTGGGGCCAACGTCCTGACTTTC. Translation gives CASSFNSGANVLTF.

The gene calls are TRBV6-6 and TRBJ2-1; 8 nucleotides agree with TRBD1. CDR1 and CDR2 (germline): MNHNY, SVGAGI (reference sequence). V lost 5 bases and J lost 4; bases outside the gene matches: 4. This CDR3 is 14 amino acids long. CDR3 nucleotide sequence: TGTGCCAGCAGTCGGACAGGGATATACAATGAGCAGTTCTTC. It codes for CASSRTGIYNEQFF.

The CDR3 is CASSQGPQTQYF. The CDR3, as DNA: TGTGCCAGCAGCCAGGGGCCCCAGACGCAGTATTTT. V and J are TRBV3-1 (or the pseudogene TRBV3-2) and TRBJ2-3; D may be TRBD1 (5 bases). Germline loops: CDR1 LGHDT, CDR2 YNNKEL (reference sequence). The CDR3 length is 12 residues. V was trimmed by 3 bases and J by 9 bases, leaving 10 bases between them.

This chain uses TRBV28 with TRBJ2-1; D remains ambiguous. Germline-derived CDR1 and CDR2 are MDHEN and SYDVKM. The ends were cut back, 4 bases at V and 3 bases at J, with 19 bases in the middle. The CDR3 covers 17 residues. The CDR3 loop is CASSSPLPTEVYNEQFF. In DNA, the CDR3 is TGTGCCAGCAGTTCCCCCCTTCCTACCGAAGTCTACAATGAGCAGTTCTTC. The whole variable domain, filled in from reference TRBV28 and TRBJ2-1, reads DVKVTQSSRYLVKRTGEKVFLECVQDMDHENMFWYRQDPGLGLRLIYFSYDVKMKEKGDIPEGYSVSREKKERFSLILESASTNQTSMYLCASSSPLPTEVYNEQFFGPGTRLTVL.

This sequence joins TRBV5-6 and TRBJ1-3, with TRBD1 as a possible D gene (5 bases). V lost 0 bases, J lost 2 bases, and 12 bases lay in between. Germline CDR1 is SGHDT and CDR2 is YYEEEE. The CDR3 spans 16 residues. CDR3 nucleotides: TGTGCCAGCAGCTTGGGTCAGGGCCTCGCTGGAAACACCATATATTTT. It codes for CASSLGQGLAGNTIYF.

The chain has TRBV5-6 and TRBJ2-7; 8 bases fit TRBD1. Trimming removed 1 base from V and 0 bases from J; junction bases left unmatched: 9. The length of the CDR3 is 17 residues. Per the germline V gene, CDR1 is SGHDT and CDR2 is YYEEEE. CDR3 coding DNA: TGTGCCAGCAGCTTGTTTACAGGGGGTCCCAGCTCCTACGAGCAGTACTTC. Protein: CASSLFTGGPSSYEQYF.

The V call is TRBV6-5, the J call TRBJ1-2; a weak D match, TRBD1 (6 bases). The V gene lost 5 bases and the J gene lost 6 bases, with 16 bases spanning the gap. Germline assignment: CDR1 MNHEY and CDR2 SVGAGI. The CDR3 is made up of 14 amino acids. The CDR3 is CASSPGPPGDGYTF. CDR3 sequence (DNA): TGTGCCAGCAGTCCGGGACCGCCAGGGGATGGCTACACCTTC.

The chain recombines TRBV28 with TRBJ2-1, with 9 bases lining up with TRBD1. The CDR3 is 17 amino acids. The trim removed 0 bases at V and 4 bases at J, leaving 7 bases unmatched. Looked up from germline, CDR1 is MDHEN and CDR2 is SYDVKM. DNA for the CDR3: TGTGCCAGCAGTTTATGGGGACAGGGCCGGGGGTACAATGAGCAGTTCTTC. Its translation is CASSLWGQGRGYNEQFF.

In its sample, this clone was seen once. This chain links TRBV13 with TRBJ2-3; D is undetermined. The germline V and J ends were trimmed by 1 base and 3 bases, with 5 bases remaining between them. This CDR3 region has 13 residues. In germline, CDR1 is PRHDT, CDR2 FYEKMQ (reference sequence). The chain's CDR3 is CASSLDSTDTQYF. DNA of the CDR3: TGTGCCAGCAGCTTAGACAGTACAGATACGCAGTATTTT.

The rearrangement joins TRBV9 to TRBJ2-2, with 8 bases fitting TRBD1. The CDR3 is 16 residues long. V shed 0 bases and J 7 bases; nucleotides not matched to a gene: 8. Germline V lookup: CDR1 SGDLS, CDR2 YYNGEE. CDR3 sequence (DNA): TGTGCCAGCAGCGTAGAGGGACAGGCCTATTTCGGGGAGCTGTTTTTT. It yields the protein CASSVEGQAYFGELFF.

This clone was seen more than once but under ten times. V and J are TRBV9 and TRBJ2-6, with 10 bases fitting TRBD1. J was trimmed by 2 bases and V by 3 bases; bases with no gene match: 8. CDR3 length equals 18 residues. Per the germline V gene, CDR1 is SGDLS and CDR2 is YYNGEE. The CDR3 protein is CASSGYRDRGTGANVLTF. The DNA of the CDR3 is TGTGCCAGCAGCGGCTACCGGGACAGGGGAACTGGGGCCAACGTCCTGACTTTC.

In DNA, the CDR3 is TGTGCCAGCAGCTTAGCTTCTAGCACTGAGCAGTTCTTC. It yields the protein CASSLASSTEQFF. V usage is TRBV7-6 and J usage is TRBJ2-1, with TRBD2 as a possible D gene (5 bases). Germline V CDR1 and CDR2: SGHVS, FNYEAQ. This CDR3 comprises 13 residues. Deletions cut 0 bases from V and 9 bases from J, with 9 bases between.

The rearrangement links TRBV19 to TRBJ2-3; no definite D call. CDR1 is LNHDA, CDR2 SQIVND, per germline (reference sequence). This CDR3 comprises 13 residues. V shed 5 bases and J shed 0 bases, with 6 bases lying between them. For the CDR3, the DNA is TGTGCCAGTAGTGAGGCAAGCACAGATACGCAGTATTTT. Its protein is CASSEASTDTQYF.

The rearrangement joins TRBV5-8 to TRBJ1-3, with unresolved D. The CDR3 sequence is 14 residues long. Trimming left V 5 bases short and J 3 bases short, with 12 bases between. Looked up from germline, CDR1 is SGHTS and CDR2 is YDEGEE. In DNA, the CDR3 is TGTGCCAGCAGACGGGGAGGTCTTGGAAACACCATATATTTT. It yields the protein CASRRGGLGNTIYF.

The CDR3 loop reads CASSSTGDPYNEQFF. The CDR3 DNA reads TGTGCCAGCAGCTCCACAGGGGACCCCTACAATGAGCAGTTCTTC. The rearrangement links TRBV7-2 to TRBJ2-1; TRBD1 agrees at 7 bases. The CDR3 has 15 amino acids. V shed 4 bases, J shed 2 bases, and the junction held 5 bases outside the gene matches. Germline V CDR1 and CDR2: SGHTA, FQGNSA.

This clone was detected once. The chain couples TRBV6-6 to TRBJ1-5; 8 nucleotides match TRBD1. The CDR3 sequence is 14 residues long. Losses at the gene ends were 11 bases for V and 5 bases for J; bases not matched to a gene: 11. CDR1 and CDR2 from the germline V gene are MNHNY and SVGAGI (reference sequence). DNA of the CDR3: TGTGCCGCTAACAAGGCAGGGGGCGATCAGCCCCAGCATTTT. It encodes CAANKAGGDQPQHF.

The chain has TRBV21-1 and TRBJ1-1; TRBD1 reflects the table's D call only, with no check against the DNA. TRBV21-1 is flagged as a pseudogene. CDR3 length equals 16 residues. The CDR3 DNA follows: TGTGCCAGCAGCCTGCCCCCGACGGGACAGAACACTGAAGCTTTCTTT. Translating gives CASSLPPTGQNTEAFF.